Listed below are T cell receptor beta chains from one sample, sequenced in a study of T-cell memory formation after mild COVID-19. TCRdb fed the 5' RACE reads into MiXCR, producing one record per CDR3 protein. The top ten hold roughly an eighth of the sample, which has 350,000 or so distinct CDR3 sequences, about 21% seen once. Material for sequencing was PBMCs or a T cell subset sorted from them (not recorded which). These TCRs come from an adult woman who had mild COVID-19 (a few samples of this study predate the infection). Cell type and time point are not known. Each CDR3 is given with its conserved first and last residue. Each record gives: J gene, D gene, clone size, V gene, CDR3 DNA, CDR3 protein. A D gene is named only where the DNA matches it firmly. Size is stated for part of the rows, as once, few or many counts, or as a class when the clone is expanded.

TRBJ2-7,.,.,TRBV7-9,TGTGCCAGCAGCTCCCGAATAAGCTCCGAGCAGTACTTC,CASSSRISSEQYF
TRBJ1-5,.,.,TRBV7-2,TGTGCCAGCAGCTTTGGGGACATCTATAGCAATCAGCCCCAGCATTTT,CASSFGDIYSNQPQHF
TRBJ2-5,TRBD2,.,TRBV10-3,TGTGCCATCAGTGCCAGTGTACGGGAGGCGGGGGAGACCCAGTACTTC,CAISASVREAGETQYF
TRBJ1-2,TRBD1,.,TRBV10-3,TGTGCCATCAGTGAACCGGGACAGGCGTATGGCTACACCTTC,CAISEPGQAYGYTF
TRBJ1-2,.,few,TRBV9,TGTGCCAGCAGCGTACAGTCTAACTATGGCTACACCTTC,CASSVQSNYGYTF
TRBJ1-2,.,.,TRBV11-2,TGTGCCAGCAGCTTAGTGGGGTTGGACTATGGCTACACCTTC,CASSLVGLDYGYTF
TRBJ2-5,TRBD2,few,TRBV15,TGTGCCACCACCGACCTAAGGACTAGCGGGATTTCAGAGACCCAGTACTTC,CATTDLRTSGISETQYF
TRBJ2-7,.,few,TRBV15,TGTGCCACCAGCAGAGATCGCGGAGGATACGAGCAGTACTTC,CATSRDRGGYEQYF
TRBJ2-3,.,few,TRBV24-1,TGTGCCACCAGTGACCCTACACGTGGGGGCACAGATACGCAGTATTTT,CATSDPTRGGTDTQYF
TRBJ1-1,TRBD1,few,TRBV13,TGTGCCAGCAGCTTAGAACAGGGGCAGAACACTGAAGCTTTCTTT,CASSLEQGQNTEAFF
TRBJ2-1,TRBD2,few,TRBV5-1,TGCGCCAGCAGCTACGGAGGCGGGAGGGCGAATGAGCAGTTCTTC,CASSYGGGRANEQFF
TRBJ2-7,TRBD2,.,TRBV30,TGTGCCTGGGGACTAGCGGGTACCTACGAGCAGTACTTC,CAWGLAGTYEQYF
TRBJ2-3,.,few,TRBV6-5,TGTGCCAGCAGTTACTCAGGGCGGGTGGATACGCAGTATTTT,CASSYSGRVDTQYF
TRBJ2-1,.,.,TRBV7-9,TGTGCCAGCACCGAACCGGGACGCGACAATGAGCAGTTCTTC,CASTEPGRDNEQFF
TRBJ2-7,.,.,TRBV4-3,TGCGCCAGCAGCCAAGATATAAGGGGTTCCTACGAGCAGTACTTC,CASSQDIRGSYEQYF
TRBJ1-1,TRBD1,.,TRBV5-1,TGCGCCAGCAGTGGACAGGGGATAGAGTCTGAAGCTTTCTTT,CASSGQGIESEAFF
TRBJ2-5,.,.,TRBV11-2,TGTGCCAGCAGCTTCCTTTCTCTAGCGTCCCTTGAGACCCAGTACTTC,CASSFLSLASLETQYF